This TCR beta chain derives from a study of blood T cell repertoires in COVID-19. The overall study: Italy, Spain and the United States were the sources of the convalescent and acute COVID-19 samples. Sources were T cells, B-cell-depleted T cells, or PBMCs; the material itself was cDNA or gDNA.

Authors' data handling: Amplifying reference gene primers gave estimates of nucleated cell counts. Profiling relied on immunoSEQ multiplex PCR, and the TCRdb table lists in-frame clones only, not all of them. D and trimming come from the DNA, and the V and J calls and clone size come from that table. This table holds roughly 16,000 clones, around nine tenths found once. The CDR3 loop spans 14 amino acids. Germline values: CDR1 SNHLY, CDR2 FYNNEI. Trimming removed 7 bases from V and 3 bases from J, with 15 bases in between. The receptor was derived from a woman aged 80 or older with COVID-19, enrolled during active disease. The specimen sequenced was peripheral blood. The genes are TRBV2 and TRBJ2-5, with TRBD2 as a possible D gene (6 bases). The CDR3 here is CASTPGTPEETQYF. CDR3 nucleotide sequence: TGTGCCAGCACCCCCGGGACTCCCGAAGAGACCCAGTACTTC.